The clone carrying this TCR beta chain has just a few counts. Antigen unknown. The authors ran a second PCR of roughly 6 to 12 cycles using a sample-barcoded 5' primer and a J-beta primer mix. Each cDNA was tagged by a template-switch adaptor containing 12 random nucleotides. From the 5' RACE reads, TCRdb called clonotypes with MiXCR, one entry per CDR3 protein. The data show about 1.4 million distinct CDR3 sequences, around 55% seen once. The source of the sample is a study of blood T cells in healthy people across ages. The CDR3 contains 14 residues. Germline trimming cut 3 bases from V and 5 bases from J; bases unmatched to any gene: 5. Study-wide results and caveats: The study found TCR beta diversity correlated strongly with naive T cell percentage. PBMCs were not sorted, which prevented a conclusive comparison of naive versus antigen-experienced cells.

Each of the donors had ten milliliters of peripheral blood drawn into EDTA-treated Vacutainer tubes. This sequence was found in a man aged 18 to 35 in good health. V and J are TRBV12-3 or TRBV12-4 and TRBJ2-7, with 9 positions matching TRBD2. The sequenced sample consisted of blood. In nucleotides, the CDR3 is TGTGCCAGCAGTTTTGCGGGAGGGACGGACGAGCAGTACTTC. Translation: CASSFAGGTDEQYF.